The T cell receptor beta chain described here comes from a study of CD8 T cells in acute hepatitis C reinfection. Study-wide points: A V04-02/J02-02 clonotype was among 10 to 15 public ones, independent of outcome. All groups preferentially used TRBV04 and TRBV06, which was not due to overrepresentation in the naive pool.

Method: immunoSEQ multiplex PCR; TCRdb's copy keeps in-frame clones and lacks some. The sample has approximately 41,000 clones; more than 75% are singletons. Time point defined: naive CD8 control sorted from an acute-time-point sample. This CDR3 is built from 15 residues. Trimming removed 3 bases at V and 6 bases at J, with 17 bases between. CDR1 is MGHRA and CDR2 is YSYEKL in the germline V gene. Worth noting for this clone: What it binds is unknown.

This sequence joins TRBV4-1 and TRBJ1-2, with D unresolved. Material: naive CD8+ T cells from PBMCs. The source of this sequence is a man in his thirties or forties with chronic hepatitis C. The chain's CDR3 is CASSHAPGRQDGYTF. CDR3 coding DNA: TGCGCCAGCAGCCATGCTCCTGGGAGGCAAGATGGCTACACCTTC.